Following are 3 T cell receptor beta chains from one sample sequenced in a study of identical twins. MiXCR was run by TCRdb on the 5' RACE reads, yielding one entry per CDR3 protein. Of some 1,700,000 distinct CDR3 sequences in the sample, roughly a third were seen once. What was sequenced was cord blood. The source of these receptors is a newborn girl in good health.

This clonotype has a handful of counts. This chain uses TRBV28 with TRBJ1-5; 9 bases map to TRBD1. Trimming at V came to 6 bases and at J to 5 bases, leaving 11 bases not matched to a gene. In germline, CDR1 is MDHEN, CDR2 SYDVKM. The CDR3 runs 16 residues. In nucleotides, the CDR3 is TGTGCCAGCAGCTTAGGCCGGGACAGGGTTGATCAGCCCCAGCATTTT. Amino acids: CASSLGRDRVDQPQHF.

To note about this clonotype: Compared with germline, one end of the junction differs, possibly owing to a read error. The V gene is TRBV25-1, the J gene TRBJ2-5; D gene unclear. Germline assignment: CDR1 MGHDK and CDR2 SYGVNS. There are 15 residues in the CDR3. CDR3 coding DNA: TGTGCCAGCAGTGAATTCCTGGCAGCCCAAGAGACCCAGTGCTTC. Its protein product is CASSEFLAAQETQCF.

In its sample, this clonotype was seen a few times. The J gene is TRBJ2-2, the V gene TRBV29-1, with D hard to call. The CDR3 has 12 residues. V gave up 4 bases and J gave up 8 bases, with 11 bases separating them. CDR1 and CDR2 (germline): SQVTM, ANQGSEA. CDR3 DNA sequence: TGCAGCGTTGCGGCTGTCGCGGGGGAGCTGTTTTTT. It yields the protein CSVAAVAGELFF.